This T cell receptor beta chain was sequenced for a study of shared clonotypes between healthy human individuals. About the study: The cohort had a couple of women and a few men, ages 18 to 49.

Notes on the study in general: Clonotypes shared by all four sorted-subset donors had higher generation probabilities than non-shared clonotypes. The low donor count limited represented genetic and exposure-history diversity.

This clone appeared a few times. Its antigen remains unidentified. With 6 bases removed from V and 3 bases from J, the gap between germline ends came to 15 bases. CDR1 is MDHEN and CDR2 is SYDVKM in the germline V gene. This CDR3 region has 14 residues. CD45RO-negative, CCR7-selected cells formed the naive CD8 fraction, which excluded terminally differentiated effector memory CD45RA+ cells. The study ran the assay at deep level. Sequenced by immunoSEQ multiplex PCR; TCRdb stores in-frame clones only, minus some. This sample yields approximately 600,000 clones, of which roughly 95% are seen a single time; over 0.09% belongs to the top ten.

The TCR originated in a woman aged 30 to 39 in good health. Material: naive CD8+ T cells sorted from blood. The chain uses TRBV28 and TRBJ2-7, with D tentatively TRBD1 (6 bases). CDR3 protein: CASRDRIGGYEQYF. The CDR3 DNA reads as TGTGCCAGCAGGGACAGAATAGGTGGCTACGAGCAGTACTTC.